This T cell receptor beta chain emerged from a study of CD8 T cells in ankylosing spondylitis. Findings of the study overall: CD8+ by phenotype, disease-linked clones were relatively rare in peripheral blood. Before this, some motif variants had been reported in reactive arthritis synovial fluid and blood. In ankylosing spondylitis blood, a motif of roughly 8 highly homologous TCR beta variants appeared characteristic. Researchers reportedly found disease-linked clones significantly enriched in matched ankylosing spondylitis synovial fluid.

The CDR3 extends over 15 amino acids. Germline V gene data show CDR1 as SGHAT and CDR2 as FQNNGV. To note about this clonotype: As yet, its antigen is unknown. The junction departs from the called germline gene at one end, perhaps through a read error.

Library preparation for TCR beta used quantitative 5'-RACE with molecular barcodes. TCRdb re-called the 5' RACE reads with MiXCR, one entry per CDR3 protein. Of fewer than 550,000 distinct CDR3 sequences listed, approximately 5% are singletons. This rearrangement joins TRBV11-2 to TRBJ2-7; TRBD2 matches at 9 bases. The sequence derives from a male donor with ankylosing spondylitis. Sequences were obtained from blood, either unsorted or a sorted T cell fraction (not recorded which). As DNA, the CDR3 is TGTACCAGCAGCTTATCTAGCGGGGTTCGCTACGAGCAGTACTTC. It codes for CTSSLSSGVRYEQYF.